Below, 7 T cell receptor beta chains from the same sample are listed, as sequenced in a study of shared clonotypes between healthy human individuals. Sequencing was performed with immunoSEQ multiplex PCR; in TCRdb, only in-frame clones are kept and a portion is missing. The data contain over 2 million clones, just under 95% of them singletons. The specimen sequenced was naive CD4+ T cells from PBMCs. Described subset: CD45RA+ positively selected. Source of these receptors: a man in his late teens or twenties in good health. Some clones in this sample may be carry-over from other donors' samples.

This rearrangement joins TRBV11-3 to TRBJ2-7, with D perhaps TRBD1 (6 bases). The V end was cut by 5 bases, the J end by 2 bases, with 19 bases between. The germline CDR1 and CDR2 sequences are SGHNT and YENEEA. This CDR3 is 16 amino acids long. CDR3 sequence reads: CASSERTGPITYEQYF. The CDR3 DNA follows: TGTGCCAGCAGCGAACGTACAGGGCCGATCACCTACGAGCAGTACTTC.

This chain links TRBV19 with TRBJ2-1, with 8 positions matching TRBD2. Trimming took 3 bases from V and 4 from J; bases not matched to a gene: 5. The CDR3 extends over 15 amino acids. CDR1 is LNHDA and CDR2 is SQIVND in the germline V gene (reference sequence). CDR3 loop: CASSMDSGTYNEQFF. The CDR3 bases are TGTGCCAGTAGTATGGATAGCGGGACGTACAATGAGCAGTTCTTC.

The chain uses TRBV5-1 and TRBJ2-2; weak D call: TRBD1 (5 bases). Between the trimmed V and J ends, which lost 4 bases and 4 bases, there was a span of 14 bases. The CDR3 contains 15 residues. Per germline, CDR1 SGHRS and CDR2 YFSETQ. The CDR3 DNA sequence: TGCGCCAGCAGCACTGGGGCAGGATTCACCGGGGAGCTGTTTTTT. This sequence encodes CASSTGAGFTGELFF.

This chain uses TRBV4-1 with TRBJ1-2; D unclear. Between the trimmed V and J ends, which lost 1 base and 5 bases, there was a span of 17 bases. The CDR3 extends over 16 amino acids. Germline V gene lookup returns CDR1 MGHRA and CDR2 YSYEKL. For the CDR3, the DNA is TGCGCCAGCAGCCAAGTAATAGGGCAGTGGGGTTATGGCTACACCTTC. Residues: CASSQVIGQWGYGYTF.

The chain is built from TRBV28 and TRBJ2-1; 7 bases fit TRBD2. The V gene's germline CDR1 is MDHEN and CDR2 SYDVKM. J lost 1 base, V lost 5 bases, and 11 bases had no gene match. The CDR3 runs to 17 residues. CDR3 sequence reads: CASSTAAGDRSYNEQFF. CDR3 sequence (DNA): TGTGCCAGCAGTACCGCGGCGGGGGACCGGTCCTACAATGAGCAGTTCTTC.

This chain connects TRBV9 to TRBJ2-7; the D gene is possibly TRBD1 (6 bases). This CDR3 has 15 amino acids. V was shortened by 4 bases and J by 0 bases, with 14 bases between the two germline ends. Germline CDR1 and CDR2: SGDLS and YYNGEE. The CDR3, as DNA: TGTGCCAGCAGCCCTACGGGACAACTCTCCTACGAGCAGTACTTC. It yields the protein CASSPTGQLSYEQYF.

The V call is TRBV2, the J call TRBJ1-1, with TRBD1 identical over 7 bases. The germline V gene encodes CDR1 SNHLY and CDR2 FYNNEI. V lost 4 bases to trimming and J lost 1 base; unmatched junction nucleotides: 3. The CDR3 sequence is 14 residues long. The CDR3 coding sequence is TGTGCCAGCAGTGGGGACAGAACGAACACTGAAGCTTTCTTT. This codes for CASSGDRTNTEAFF.